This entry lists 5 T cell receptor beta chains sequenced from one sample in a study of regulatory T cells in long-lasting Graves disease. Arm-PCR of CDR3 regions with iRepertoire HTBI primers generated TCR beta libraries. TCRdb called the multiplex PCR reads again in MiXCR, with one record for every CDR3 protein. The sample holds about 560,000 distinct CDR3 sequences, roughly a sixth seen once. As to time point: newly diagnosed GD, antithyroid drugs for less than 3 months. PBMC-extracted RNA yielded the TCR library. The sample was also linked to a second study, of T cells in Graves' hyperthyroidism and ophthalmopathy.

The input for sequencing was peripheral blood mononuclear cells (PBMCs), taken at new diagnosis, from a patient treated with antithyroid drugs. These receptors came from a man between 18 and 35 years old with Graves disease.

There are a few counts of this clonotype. CDR3 DNA sequence: TGTGCCAGTAGAAGTACAGGGGTGAAAGAGACCCAGTACTTC. This sequence encodes CASRSTGVKETQYF. The gene calls are TRBV19 and TRBJ2-5; 7 bases fit TRBD1. This CDR3 spans 14 amino acids. Germline V gives CDR1 LNHDA, CDR2 SQIVND (reference sequence). J lost 3 bases, V lost 6 bases, and 7 bases had no gene match.

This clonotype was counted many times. CDR3 protein: CASSTPGTGDGGELFF. The CDR3, as DNA: TGTGCCAGCAGTACCCCCGGGACAGGGGACGGCGGGGAGCTGTTTTTT. J is TRBJ2-2 and V is TRBV6-1; 10 nucleotides line up with TRBD1. Trimming cost V 5 bases and J 7 bases; bases outside gene matches: 10. The CDR3 is made up of 16 amino acids. Germline V lookup: CDR1 MNHNS, CDR2 SASEGT.

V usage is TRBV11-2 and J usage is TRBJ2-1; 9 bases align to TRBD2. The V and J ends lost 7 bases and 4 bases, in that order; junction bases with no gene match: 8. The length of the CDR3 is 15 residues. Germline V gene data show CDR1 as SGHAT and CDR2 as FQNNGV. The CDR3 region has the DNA TGTGCCAGCACCCGCGGGGGGGCCGGGTACAATGAGCAGTTCTTC. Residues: CASTRGGAGYNEQFF.

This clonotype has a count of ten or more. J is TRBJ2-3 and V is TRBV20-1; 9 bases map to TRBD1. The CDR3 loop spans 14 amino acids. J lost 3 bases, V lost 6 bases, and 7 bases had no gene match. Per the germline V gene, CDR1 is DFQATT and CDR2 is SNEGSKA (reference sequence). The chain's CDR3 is CSALGQGGTDTQYF. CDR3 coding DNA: TGCAGTGCCCTGGGACAGGGTGGTACAGATACGCAGTATTTT.

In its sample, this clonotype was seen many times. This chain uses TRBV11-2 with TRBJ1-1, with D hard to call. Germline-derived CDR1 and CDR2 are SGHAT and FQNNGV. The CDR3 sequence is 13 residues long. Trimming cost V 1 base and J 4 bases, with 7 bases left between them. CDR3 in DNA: TGTGCCAGCAGCTTAGGGGCCCGCACTGAAGCTTTCTTT. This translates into CASSLGARTEAFF.